What follows are 29 T cell receptor beta chains derived from one specimen sequenced in a study of cytomegalovirus exposure and HLA in healthy donors. This PCR relied on a set of 60 Vbeta primers and 13 Jbeta primers. The method was immunoSEQ multiplex PCR; TCRdb's version includes in-frame clones alone and lacks a portion of them. The sample yields under 200,000 clones, almost 85% seen once. The sample consisted of PBMCs. These receptors originate from a woman aged 45-59 years in good health and CMV-seronegative.

V gene TRBV6-5 combines with J gene TRBJ1-1, with D unresolved. Trimming took 7 bases from V and 2 from J, leaving 8 bases between them. Germline V gene data show CDR1 as MNHEY and CDR2 as SVGAGI. This CDR3 is built from 12 residues. The CDR3 loop reads CASMRGNTEAFF. Written as DNA, the CDR3 is TGTGCCAGCATGAGAGGAAACACTGAAGCTTTCTTT.

This clone came up a few times. The CDR3, as DNA: TGTGCCAGCAGTTTTTACAGGGGGCAGTCCTACGAGCAGTACTTC. Protein sequence: CASSFYRGQSYEQYF. The chain employs TRBV6-5 and TRBJ2-7; the match to TRBD1 covers 9 bases. Trimming removed 4 bases from V and 1 base from J; junction bases left unmatched: 5. In germline, CDR1 is MNHEY, CDR2 SVGAGI. The length of the CDR3 is 15 residues.

The chain employs TRBV5-1 and TRBJ2-1; 10 bases are a match to TRBD1. CDR1 is SGHRS, CDR2 YFSETQ, per germline. This CDR3 is 15 amino acids long. Trimming cost V 4 bases and J 6 bases; bases outside gene matches: 7. CDR3 sequence reads: CASSLTGGLGNEQFF. For the CDR3, the DNA is TGCGCCAGCAGCCTGACAGGGGGCCTTGGCAATGAGCAGTTCTTC.

The V gene is TRBV6-5, the J gene TRBJ1-6; unclear D gene. CDR3 size: 14 residues. Trimming took 0 bases from V and 7 from J, leaving 7 bases between them. Germline V lookup: CDR1 MNHEY, CDR2 SVGAGI. The CDR3 sequence is CASSYSMRNSPLHF. The CDR3 nucleotides are TGTGCCAGCAGTTACTCGATGAGGAATTCACCCCTCCACTTT.

J is TRBJ2-7 and V is TRBV15; 13 nucleotides align to TRBD2. The CDR3 has 16 amino acids. V was pared by 4 bases and J by 4 bases, with 7 bases of the junction left unmatched. CDR1 is LNHNV and CDR2 is YYDKDF in the germline V gene (reference sequence). The CDR3 region is CATSKRTSGSPYEQYF. For the CDR3, the DNA is TGTGCCACCAGCAAACGGACTAGCGGGAGTCCGTACGAGCAGTACTTC.

The rearrangement links TRBV7-6 to TRBJ1-5; D ambiguous. Germline CDR1 SGHVS, CDR2 FNYEAQ. This CDR3 comprises 13 residues. V lost 5 bases, J lost 10 bases, and 15 bases lay in between. CDR3 DNA sequence: TGTGCCAGCAGCCTAAAAGAGGAGAGCCCCCAGCATTTT. It codes for CASSLKEESPQHF.

The chain has TRBV28 and TRBJ1-6; tentatively, D is TRBD1 (6 bases). The ends were cut back, 5 bases at V and 7 bases at J, with 15 bases in the middle. This CDR3 is 15 amino acids long. CDR1 is MDHEN, CDR2 SYDVKM, per germline. The CDR3 region is CASSPPDRSNSPLHF. The CDR3 region has the DNA TGTGCCAGCAGTCCCCCGGACAGAAGCAATTCACCCCTCCACTTT.

This clone came up a few times. The V call is TRBV5-1, the J call TRBJ2-2, with D hard to call. CDR1 and CDR2 (germline): SGHRS, YFSETQ. Deletions cut 0 bases from V and 1 base from J, with 4 bases between. CDR3 length: 14 amino acids. DNA of the CDR3: TGCGCCAGCAGCTTGGTCGGGAACACCGGGGAGCTGTTTTTT. It codes for CASSLVGNTGELFF. The full variable domain, in which reference TRBV5-1 and TRBJ2-2 provide the parts outside the CDR3, is KAGVTQTPRYLIKTRGQQVTLSCSPISGHRSVSWYQQTPGQGLQFLFEYFSETQRNKGNFPGRFSGRQFSNSRSEMNVSTLELGDSALYLCASSLVGNTGELFFGEGSRLTVL.

The chain joins TRBV7-2 to TRBJ2-1; 7 bases line up with TRBD2. Germline-derived CDR1 and CDR2 are SGHTA and FQGNSA. The junction had 12 bases not matched to a gene; V was cut back by 5 bases and J by 2 bases. The CDR3 sequence is 17 residues long. The CDR3 region is CASSPRSWLAAYNEQFF. In DNA form, the CDR3 reads TGTGCCAGCAGCCCGAGGAGCTGGCTAGCGGCCTACAATGAGCAGTTCTTC.

This clone was detected a few times. This chain joins TRBV6-5 and TRBJ2-7; no firm D call. Germline V gene sequence: CDR1 MNHEY, CDR2 SVGAGI. Trimming took 6 bases from V and 0 from J, leaving 15 bases between them. CDR3 length: 15 amino acids. This CDR3 is CASSPNLGSSYEQYF. The DNA of the CDR3 is TGTGCCAGCAGCCCCAACCTAGGAAGCTCCTACGAGCAGTACTTC.

This clone turned up a few times. The V call is TRBV6-5, the J call TRBJ2-1; D is possibly TRBD2 (6 bases). Per the germline V gene, CDR1 is MNHEY and CDR2 is SVGAGI. Trimming left V 2 bases short and J 3 bases short, with 8 bases between. This CDR3 has 14 residues. CDR3 in amino acids: CASSYKTSYNEQFF. CDR3 sequence (DNA): TGTGCCAGCAGTTACAAGACTAGCTACAATGAGCAGTTCTTC.

The table lists this clone with a few counts. The chain has TRBV6-9 and TRBJ2-7; D is unresolved. Germline V lookup: CDR1 MNHGY, CDR2 SVAAGI. V was trimmed by 7 bases and J by 3 bases, leaving 13 bases between them. This CDR3 has 13 residues. Here the CDR3 reads CASIEQPDYEQYF. For the CDR3, the DNA is TGTGCCAGCATTGAACAGCCCGACTACGAGCAGTACTTC.

This clone has more than one count but fewer than ten. This sequence joins TRBV6-1 and TRBJ2-7; 9 bases line up with TRBD1. The CDR3 is 14 residues long. J gave up 0 bases and V 10 bases, and 7 bases lay outside the gene matches. Per the germline V gene, CDR1 is MNHNS and CDR2 is SASEGT. CDR3 nucleotides: TGTGCCACAATACAGGGGGCCGGCTCCTACGAGCAGTACTTC. Protein sequence: CATIQGAGSYEQYF.

This clone was seen only once. As DNA, the CDR3 is TGCGCCAGCAGCTTAGGAGCCGAGCAGTACTTC. Amino acids: CASSLGAEQYF. V and J are TRBV5-1 and TRBJ2-7; the D is unclear. The length of the CDR3 is 11 residues. CDR1 is SGHRS and CDR2 is YFSETQ in the germline V gene. V lost 2 bases, J lost 6 bases, and 6 bases lay in between.

The chain employs TRBV27 and TRBJ1-2; 10 nucleotides agree with TRBD1. The germline V gene has CDR1 MNHEY and CDR2 SMNVEV (reference sequence). Germline trimming cut 6 bases from V and 7 bases from J; bases unmatched to any gene: 2. CDR3 length: 12 residues. The CDR3 nucleotides read TGTGCCAGCAGAGGACAGGGGGGTGGCTACACCTTC. Its translation: CASRGQGGGYTF.

The gene calls are TRBV28 and TRBJ1-5; TRBD1 might be the D (6 bases). The CDR3 is 15 residues long. Trimming removed 6 bases at V and 2 bases at J, with 14 bases between. Germline CDR1 reads MDHEN; CDR2 reads SYDVKM. Written as DNA, the CDR3 is TGTGCCAGCAGAGACCACAGGGCGGGCAATCAGCCCCAGCATTTT. Amino acids: CASRDHRAGNQPQHF. The whole variable domain, filled in from reference TRBV28 and TRBJ1-5, reads DVKVTQSSRYLVKRTGEKVFLECVQDMDHENMFWYRQDPGLGLRLIYFSYDVKMKEKGDIPEGYSVSREKKERFSLILESASTNQTSMYLCASRDHRAGNQPQHFGDGTRLSIL.

The genes are TRBV21-1 and TRBJ2-2; TRBD1 is the table's D call, not checked against the DNA. TRBV21-1 is an annotated pseudogene. The CDR3 has 19 residues. This CDR3 reads CASSKEAGTEFGEHRGAVF. The CDR3 region has the DNA TGTGCCAGCAGCAAAGAGGCAGGGACAGAATTTGGTGAACACCGGGGAGCTGTTTTT.

J is TRBJ2-2 and V is TRBV27, with 11 bases fitting TRBD2. The CDR3 has 16 amino acids. Germline CDR1 MNHEY, CDR2 SMNVEV (reference sequence). V shed 1 base and J 6 bases; nucleotides not matched to a gene: 4. DNA for the CDR3: TGTGCCAGCAGTTTATGGATTAGCGGGAGGGCCGGGGAGCTGTTTTTT. Encoded protein: CASSLWISGRAGELFF.

This clone was detected once. The chain employs TRBV9 and TRBJ1-1; no definite D call. Trimming removed 4 bases at V and 3 bases at J, with 13 bases between. The germline gives CDR1 SGDLS, CDR2 YYNGEE. The CDR3 is 14 residues long. DNA of the CDR3: TGTGCCAGCAGCTCCGGGGATTGGGACACTGAAGCTTTCTTT. Translated, it gives CASSSGDWDTEAFF.

The chain uses TRBV27 and TRBJ1-1, with 8 bases that match TRBD1. CDR3 length equals 13 residues. Germline assignment: CDR1 MNHEY and CDR2 SMNVEV (reference sequence). The ends lost 6 bases at V and 9 bases at J; junction bases unmatched: 9. DNA for the CDR3: TGTGCCAGCAGCCCCGGACAGGGTTTGAAAGCTTTCTTT. It encodes CASSPGQGLKAFF.

This chain connects TRBV7-2 to TRBJ1-5; D perhaps matches TRBD1 (6 bases). The ends were cut back, 5 bases at V and 2 bases at J, with 25 bases in the middle. The CDR3 runs to 19 residues. Germline loops: CDR1 SGHTA, CDR2 FQGNSA. This CDR3 is CASSPLGCEDSKGNQPQHF. The CDR3 DNA is TGTGCCAGCAGCCCCCTCGGCTGTGAGGACAGTAAGGGCAATCAGCCCCAGCATTTT.

The V call is TRBV5-8, the J call TRBJ2-1; D remains unclear. V lost 1 base to trimming and J lost 4 bases, with 15 bases between them. The V gene's germline CDR1 is SGHTS and CDR2 YDEGEE. The CDR3 contains 16 residues. The CDR3 bases are TGTGCCAGCAGCTTGTTAACTGCCCTATTTTACAATGAGCAGTTCTTC. Amino acids: CASSLLTALFYNEQFF. The full variable domain, completed using reference TRBV5-8 and TRBJ2-1, is EAGVTQSPTHLIKTRGQQATLRCSPISGHTSVYWYQQALGLGLQFLLWYDEGEERNRGNFPPRFSGRQFPNYSSELNVNALELEDSALYLCASSLLTALFYNEQFFGPGTRLTVL.

Comments on this clone: Other DNA sequences of this sample code for an identical CDR3. The V gene is TRBV7-2, the J gene TRBJ1-3; D is uncertain. Germline CDR1 reads SGHTA; CDR2 reads FQGNSA. CDR3 length equals 13 residues. Trimming took off 3 bases at V and 4 bases at J, with 7 bases between the two ends. CDR3: CASSFLTGNTIYF. The CDR3 DNA follows: TGTGCCAGCAGCTTTCTTACAGGAAACACCATATATTTT.

The rearrangement joins TRBV7-2 to TRBJ1-2, with 8 bases that match TRBD1. CDR1 and CDR2 from the germline V gene are SGHTA and FQGNSA. With 2 bases clipped from V and 7 bases from J, the junction kept 12 bases outside the gene matches. This CDR3 contains 16 residues. The CDR3 here is CASSLIAWTGSSGYTF. CDR3 coding DNA: TGTGCCAGCAGCTTAATCGCCTGGACAGGGAGTAGTGGCTACACCTTC.

The rearrangement joins TRBV7-9 to TRBJ2-2, with D possibly being TRBD1 (7 bases). The ends were cut back, 5 bases at V and 6 bases at J, with 28 bases in the middle. The CDR3 sequence is 19 residues long. Germline V gene data show CDR1 as SEHNR and CDR2 as FQNEAQ (reference sequence). The CDR3 protein is CASSPFGGQMDIRSGELFF. CDR3 in DNA: TGTGCCAGCAGCCCGTTCGGGGGACAGATGGATATTAGGTCCGGGGAGCTGTTTTTT.

The chain has TRBV4-1 and TRBJ2-2, with a weak D call TRBD2 (5 bases). V shed 1 base and J shed 7 bases, with 7 bases lying between them. This CDR3 comprises 13 residues. Germline lookup yields CDR1 MGHRA and CDR2 YSYEKL. The CDR3 nucleotides read TGCGCCAGCAGCCAAGCCCGGGGCGGGGAGCTGTTTTTT. It specifies CASSQARGGELFF.

The chain is built from TRBV18 and TRBJ2-5, with D hard to call. CDR1 is KGHSH, CDR2 LQKENI, per germline. V was clipped by 1 base and J by 0 bases, with 6 bases between them. CDR3 length: 14 amino acids. The CDR3 region is CASSPQTDQETQYF. CDR3 coding DNA: TGTGCCAGCTCACCACAAACAGACCAAGAGACCCAGTACTTC.

A remark on this clone: This sample includes further DNA sequences coding for the same CDR3. This rearrangement joins TRBV5-1 to TRBJ2-5; 7 bases are shared with TRBD1. Trimming took 2 bases from V and 4 from J; bases not matched to a gene: 2. The germline CDR1 and CDR2 sequences are SGHRS and YFSETQ. This CDR3 region has 13 residues. The CDR3 region is CASSLQGSETQYF. As DNA, the CDR3 is TGCGCCAGCAGCTTACAGGGGTCAGAGACCCAGTACTTC.

This chain joins TRBV2 and TRBJ2-7; perhaps TRBD2 as D (6 bases). CDR3 size: 14 residues. Trimming took off 6 bases at V and 5 bases at J, with 17 bases between the two ends. Germline assignment: CDR1 SNHLY and CDR2 FYNNEI. In nucleotides, the CDR3 is TGTGCCAGCAGGTATTTCCTGACGGGGGACGAGCAGTACTTC. It translates to CASRYFLTGDEQYF.